Listed below are T cell receptor beta chains from one sample, sequenced in a study of fetal regulatory T cell absence and autoimmunity. Measured with immunoSEQ multiplex PCR; TCRdb has only the in-frame clones, and not every one. The sample has 95,000 or so clones, 72% seen once. The source material was pancreas tissue. Receptors were obtained from a male donor with IPEX syndrome. The CDR3 runs from the conserved cysteine through the conserved F or W. D genes are given only for firm matches. The size field is filled for only some rows; it gives once, few, many or a size class.

clone size: .
J gene: TRBJ2-1
V gene: TRBV6-1
D gene: .
CDR3 DNA: TGTGCCAGCAGTGACATGACGGACGGAAGCTCCTACAATGAGCAGTTCTTC
CDR3 protein: CASSDMTDGSSYNEQFF

clone size: .
J gene: TRBJ1-6
V gene: TRBV5-1
D gene: .
CDR3 DNA: TGTGCCAGCAGCTCTACCACGGGGCCCCTCCACTTT
CDR3 protein: CASSSTTGPLHF

clone size: few
J gene: TRBJ1-5
V gene: TRBV2
D gene: TRBD1
CDR3 DNA: TGTGCCAGCAGTAACAGGGGGCGCGTTAATCAGCCCCAGCATTTT
CDR3 protein: CASSNRGRVNQPQHF

clone size: .
J gene: TRBJ1-1
V gene: TRBV9
D gene: .
CDR3 DNA: TGTGCCAGCAGCGTAGGGGAACAGATAAACACTGAAGCTTTCTTT
CDR3 protein: CASSVGEQINTEAFF

clone size: .
J gene: TRBJ1-2
V gene: TRBV4-2
D gene: .
CDR3 DNA: TGTGCCAGCAGCTCCACCCCGAGGCGCCTCTATGGCTACACCTTC
CDR3 protein: CASSSTPRRLYGYTF

clone size: few
J gene: TRBJ2-7
V gene: TRBV13
D gene: .
CDR3 DNA: TGTGCCAGCAGCTTCTTCCGGACGGACGGGGATAACTACGAGCAGTACTTC
CDR3 protein: CASSFFRTDGDNYEQYF

clone size: few
J gene: TRBJ2-2
V gene: TRBV27
D gene: .
CDR3 DNA: TGTGCCAGCAGTTTCCGGGGGCAGACCGGGGAGCTGTTTTTT
CDR3 protein: CASSFRGQTGELFF

clone size: .
J gene: TRBJ2-1
V gene: TRBV27
D gene: TRBD2
CDR3 DNA: TGTGCCAGCAGTCAACTAGCGGCCTACAATGAGCAGTTCTTC
CDR3 protein: CASSQLAAYNEQFF

clone size: .
J gene: TRBJ2-4
V gene: TRBV4-3
D gene: TRBD2
CDR3 DNA: TGCGCCAGCAGCCAAGAAAGGACACTAGCGGCAAACATTCAGTACTTC
CDR3 protein: CASSQERTLAANIQYF

clone size: .
J gene: TRBJ2-3
V gene: TRBV15
D gene: .
CDR3 DNA: TGTGCCACCAGCAGAGATCTGGCAATCTCTAGCACAGATACGCAGTATTTT
CDR3 protein: CATSRDLAISSTDTQYF

clone size: few
J gene: TRBJ1-1
V gene: TRBV6-5
D gene: .
CDR3 DNA: TGTGCCAGCAGTTACCTCTCCGAAGCTTTCTTT
CDR3 protein: CASSYLSEAFF

clone size: .
J gene: TRBJ2-5
V gene: TRBV5-4
D gene: TRBD2
CDR3 DNA: TGTGCCAGCAGCTTGCCTAGCGGGACCCGGGGAGAGACCCAGTACTTC
CDR3 protein: CASSLPSGTRGETQYF